The T cell receptor (beta chain) described here comes from a study of CD8 T cells in ankylosing spondylitis. General study findings and limits: Characteristic, it appeared, of ankylosing spondylitis blood was a TCR beta motif of eight highly homologous variants. Reportedly, disease-linked clones are significantly enriched in ankylosing spondylitis patients' matched synovial fluid.

At least ten counts were recorded for this clonotype. Its cognate antigen is unknown. Each CDR3 protein gets one entry after TCRdb re-called the 5' RACE reads with MiXCR. The sample carries more than 500,000 distinct CDR3 sequences, about 5.4% recorded once. The CDR3 consists of 14 residues. Germline CDR1 reads LGHNA; CDR2 reads YSLEER. The V gene lost 1 base and the J gene lost 8 bases, with 11 bases spanning the gap. The chain has TRBV4-3 and TRBJ1-4; D uncertain. The TCR was taken from a male donor with ankylosing spondylitis. The source material was blood, either unsorted or a sorted T cell fraction (not recorded which). The CDR3 sequence: CASSQGNLEEKLFF. DNA of the CDR3: TGCGCCAGCAGCCAAGGGAACCTGGAGGAAAAACTGTTTTTT.